This passage covers 3 T cell receptor beta chains from one sample sequenced in a study of T cells in women clearing cervical HPV infection. Clones were read by immunoSEQ multiplex PCR, and TCRdb kept only the in-frame ones, dropping some. The table gives some 39,000 clones; the top ten clones make up around 1.7% of it. The sequenced material came from blood buffy coat. The receptor set was obtained from a woman between 18 and 69 years old with a cervical HPV16 infection that either progressed to CIN3+ or cleared (not recorded which).

Turning to this clone: The read is 3 residues too short to cover the CDR3 end, so that end is filled in from the germline J gene. This chain connects TRBV27 to TRBJ2-1; TRBD2 is a possible D gene (6 bases). Germline values: CDR1 MNHEY, CDR2 SMNVEV (reference sequence). This CDR3 has 13 amino acids. V was pared by 4 bases and J by 9 bases, with 13 bases between. This chain's CDR3 is CASSWDFGGEQFF. The CDR3 bases that were read are TGTGCCAGCAGTTGGGACTTTGGTGGTGAG.

Regarding this clone: The CDR3 goes on 3 residues after the read ends, and that part is filled in from the germline J gene. The chain couples TRBV7-2 to TRBJ2-5; D is perhaps TRBD2 (7 bases). V lost 0 bases to trimming and J lost 4 bases, with 12 bases between them. From germline, CDR1 is SGHTA and CDR2 FQGNSA. CDR3 size: 15 residues. CDR3 DNA, as far as it was read: TGTGCCAGCAGCTTAGCGGGGGGGCCGGGAGAGACC. Translated: CASSLAGGPGET. The whole CDR3 sequence reads CASSLAGGPGETQYF.

Turning to this clone: Sequencing ends 3 residues short of the CDR3 end; the germline J gene provides the rest. V and J are TRBV20-1 and TRBJ2-2; 11 bases line up with TRBD1. The length of the CDR3 is 15 residues. Germline V gives CDR1 DFQATT, CDR2 SNEGSKA (reference sequence). V gave up 2 bases and J gave up 5 bases; unmatched junction bases: 4. The CDR3 sequence is CSARRGTGGTGELFF. The part of the CDR3 DNA that was read is TGCAGTGCTAGACGGGGGACAGGGGGAACCGGGGAG.